This is a list of T cell receptor beta chains from one sample in a study of blood T cells in healthy people across ages. In TCRdb, the 5' RACE reads were re-called with MiXCR into one record per CDR3 protein. The sample records approximately 1,700,000 distinct CDR3 sequences, around 40% being singletons. Sequencing used blood. These TCRs come from a human donor in good health. CDR3s include the opening cysteine and the closing phenylalanine or tryptophan. The D gene is left open where the match is weak. The listing skips clone size in some rows; elsewhere it reads once, few, many or a size class.

clone_size j_call v_call d_call cdr3_aa cdr3_nt
NA TRBJ1-2 TRBV15 NA CATSTDLNYGYTF TGTGCCACCAGCACCGATCTCAACTATGGCTACACCTTC
NA TRBJ2-3 TRBV4-3 NA CASSQEWPDTQYF TGCGCCAGCAGCCAGGAGTGGCCGGATACGCAGTATTTT
NA TRBJ2-7 TRBV7-9 NA CASRKGRDYEQYF TGTGCCAGCAGGAAGGGCCGAGACTACGAGCAGTACTTC
NA TRBJ2-5 TRBV4-3 TRBD2 CASSQRMKVRGGQETQYF TGCGCCAGCAGCCAAAGGATGAAGGTGCGGGGGGGACAAGAGACCCAGTACTTC
NA TRBJ2-7 TRBV7-2 TRBD2 CASSSGLAGAWEAQYF TGTGCCAGCAGCTCCGGACTAGCGGGGGCATGGGAGGCCCAGTACTTC
NA TRBJ2-3 TRBV6-4 NA CAIRPIGNTDTQYF TGTGCCATCCGCCCTATCGGAAACACAGATACGCAGTATTTT
few TRBJ2-1 TRBV20-1 TRBD2 CSTRGSGAAPQFF TGCAGTACTAGAGGCAGCGGGGCGGCCCCGCAGTTCTTC
NA TRBJ2-7 TRBV5-1 TRBD1 CASSLEPPGQGSMQYF TGCGCCAGCAGCTTGGAGCCGCCGGGACAGGGTTCAATGCAGTACTTC
many TRBJ1-1 TRBV29-1 NA CSVHIYSEAFF TGCAGCGTTCACATCTACAGTGAAGCTTTCTTT
NA TRBJ2-1 TRBV12-3/TRBV12-4 NA CASSPGEEQFF TGTGCCAGCAGCCCAGGGGAAGAGCAGTTCTTC
few TRBJ2-7 TRBV12-3/TRBV12-4 NA CASSPPLGAGSSYEQYF TGTGCCAGCAGTCCCCCCCTGGGGGCAGGGAGCTCCTACGAGCAGTACTTC
NA TRBJ1-1 TRBV5-1 NA CASSLEAGLGTEAFF TGCGCCAGCAGCTTGGAAGCAGGGTTGGGCACTGAAGCTTTCTTT
NA TRBJ2-1 TRBV7-2 NA CASSPFGEDNEQFF TGTGCCAGCAGCCCTTTCGGTGAAGACAATGAGCAGTTCTTC
few TRBJ2-7 TRBV9 NA CASSVERLTNSYEQYF TGTGCCAGCAGCGTAGAGAGGCTGACGAACTCCTACGAGCAGTACTTC
NA TRBJ1-5 TRBV20-1 NA CSARGGRVLNQPQHF TGCAGTGCTAGAGGCGGCAGGGTACTTAATCAGCCCCAGCATTTT
few TRBJ2-7 TRBV5-1 NA CASSLEAAGYEQYF TGCGCCAGCAGCTTGGAGGCCGCAGGCTACGAGCAGTACTTC
NA TRBJ1-2 TRBV4-3 NA CASSQEKGVGNGYTF TGCGCCAGCAGCCAAGAGAAGGGGGTGGGGAATGGCTACACCTTC
few TRBJ2-1 TRBV12-3/TRBV12-4 TRBD2 CASSLGVGSGGDYNEQFF TGTGCCAGCAGTTTAGGAGTTGGAAGCGGGGGGGACTACAATGAGCAGTTCTTC
NA TRBJ1-5 TRBV5-1 TRBD1 CASSLAANDRGNQPQHF TGCGCCAGCAGCTTGGCCGCAAATGACAGGGGCAATCAGCCCCAGCATTTT
NA TRBJ1-4 TRBV7-9 NA CASSFIGNEKLFF TGTGCCAGCAGCTTTATTGGGAATGAAAAACTGTTTTTT